This T cell receptor beta chain was identified during a study of cytotoxic CD8 clonotypes in ibrutinib-treated CLL. Measured with immunoSEQ multiplex PCR; TCRdb has only the in-frame clones, and not every one. The data show fewer than 150,000 clones, with around four fifths seen just once and 2.5% to 3.5% held by the top ten. Trimming took 1 base from V and 0 from J; bases not matched to a gene: 13. This CDR3 is built from 19 residues. Germline values: CDR1 SGHTS, CDR2 YDEGEE. This clone has only one observation. The antigen remains unidentified. Study-level findings and limits: Circulating CD8+ T-cell counts were tracked by baseline clonality, which exceeded that of age-matched healthy donors. Progressing and sustained-remission patients had different sampling times.

J is TRBJ2-4 and V is TRBV5-8; 7 bases match TRBD1. The sequence came from a human donor with chronic lymphocytic leukemia. The material sequenced was PBMCs, taken after 24 months of ibrutinib treatment. The CDR3 sequence is CASSLPPGQKRLAKNIQYF. CDR3 bases: TGTGCCAGCAGCTTGCCCCCGGGACAGAAAAGACTAGCCAAAAACATTCAGTACTTC.